The present T cell receptor (beta chain) was sequenced within a study of T cell changes during pregnancy in multiple sclerosis. The method was immunoSEQ multiplex PCR; TCRdb's version includes in-frame clones alone and lacks a portion of them. Of more than 65,000 clones in the sample, about 95% are singletons; the top ten hold more than 0.95%. This clone was seen just once. Per the germline V gene, CDR1 is MDHEN and CDR2 is SYDVKM. This CDR3 spans 16 amino acids. V gave up 0 bases and J gave up 2 bases, with 13 bases separating them. The TCR sequence derives from a female donor with multiple sclerosis, enrolled in a pregnancy study. Specimen: peripheral blood, collected in the second trimester of pregnancy. The chain combines TRBV28 with TRBJ2-5; the D is unclear. The CDR3: CASSLWWYEVQETQYF. In DNA, the CDR3 is TGTGCCAGCAGTTTATGGTGGTATGAGGTGCAAGAGACCCAGTACTTC.